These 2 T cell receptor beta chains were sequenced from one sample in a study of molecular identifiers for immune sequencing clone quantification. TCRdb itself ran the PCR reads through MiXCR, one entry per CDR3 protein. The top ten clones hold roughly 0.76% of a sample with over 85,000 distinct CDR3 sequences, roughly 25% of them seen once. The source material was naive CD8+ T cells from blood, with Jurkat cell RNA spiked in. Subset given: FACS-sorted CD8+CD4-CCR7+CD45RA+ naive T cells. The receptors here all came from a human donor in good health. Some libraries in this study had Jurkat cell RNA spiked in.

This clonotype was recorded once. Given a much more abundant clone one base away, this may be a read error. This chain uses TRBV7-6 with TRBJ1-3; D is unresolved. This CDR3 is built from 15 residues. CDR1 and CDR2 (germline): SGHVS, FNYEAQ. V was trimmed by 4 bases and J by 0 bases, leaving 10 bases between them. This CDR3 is CASSSDLASGNTIYF. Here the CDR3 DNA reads TGTGCCAGCAGCTCAGACTTGGCCTCTGGAAACACCATATATTTT.

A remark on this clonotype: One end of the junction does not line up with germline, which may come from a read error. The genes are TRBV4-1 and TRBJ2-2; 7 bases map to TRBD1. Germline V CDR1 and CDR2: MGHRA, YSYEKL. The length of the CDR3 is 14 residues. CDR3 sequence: CASSPGQNAGELFF. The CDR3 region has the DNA TGCGCCAGCAGCCCGGGACAGAACGCCGGGGAGCTGTTTTTT.